This TCR beta chain was profiled in a study of spatial heterogeneity in lung cancer. Sample time point: sample taken at primary tumor resection. Sequencing covered unsorted whole RNA taken from tumor, nontumor lung or frozen PBMC. This clonotype was found many times. This CDR3 has 17 residues. Trimming removed 10 bases at V and 2 bases at J, with 24 bases between. CDR1 is LNHDA and CDR2 is SQIVND in the germline V gene (reference sequence). On each TCR cDNA molecule, a unique molecular identifier was present. TCRdb reanalysed the 5' RACE reads using MiXCR and keeps one entry per CDR3 protein. The sample shows some 47,000 distinct CDR3 sequences, 6.5% to 8% of them seen only once.

The chain is built from TRBV19 and TRBJ1-5, with D possibly matching TRBD1 (5 bases). The source was PBMCs, collected at surgery. This receptor was taken from a female donor with early-stage non-small cell lung cancer. The CDR3 sequence is CATGKTVAIRRNQPQHF. In DNA, the CDR3 is TGTGCCACAGGGAAGACCGTCGCAATACGCCGCAATCAGCCCCAGCATTTT.